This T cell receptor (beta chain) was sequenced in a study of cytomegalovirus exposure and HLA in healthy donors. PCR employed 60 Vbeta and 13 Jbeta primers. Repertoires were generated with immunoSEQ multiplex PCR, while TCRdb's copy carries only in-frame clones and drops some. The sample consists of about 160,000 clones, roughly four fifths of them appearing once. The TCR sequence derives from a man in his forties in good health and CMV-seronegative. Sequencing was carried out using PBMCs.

CDR3 DNA sequence: TGTGCCAGCAGTCAAGACCGGGACACAACCTACGAGCAGTACTTC. This codes for CASSQDRDTTYEQYF. The chain has TRBV6-5 and TRBJ2-7; D is possibly TRBD1 (6 bases). Trimming left V 5 bases short and J 2 bases short, with 16 bases between. The CDR3 totals 15 residues. CDR1 and CDR2 (germline): MNHEY, SVGAGI.